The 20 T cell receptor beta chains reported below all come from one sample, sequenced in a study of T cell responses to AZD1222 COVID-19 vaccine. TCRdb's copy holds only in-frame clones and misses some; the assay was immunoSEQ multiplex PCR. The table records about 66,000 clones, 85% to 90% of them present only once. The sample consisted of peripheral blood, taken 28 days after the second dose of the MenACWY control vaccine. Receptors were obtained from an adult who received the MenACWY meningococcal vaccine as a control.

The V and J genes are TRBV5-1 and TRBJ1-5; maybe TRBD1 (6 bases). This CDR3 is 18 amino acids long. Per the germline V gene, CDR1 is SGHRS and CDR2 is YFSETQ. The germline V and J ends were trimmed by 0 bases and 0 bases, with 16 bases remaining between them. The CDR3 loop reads CASSLVDRGRYSNQPQHF. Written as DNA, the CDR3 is TGCGCCAGCAGCTTGGTTGATAGGGGGAGATATAGCAATCAGCCCCAGCATTTT.

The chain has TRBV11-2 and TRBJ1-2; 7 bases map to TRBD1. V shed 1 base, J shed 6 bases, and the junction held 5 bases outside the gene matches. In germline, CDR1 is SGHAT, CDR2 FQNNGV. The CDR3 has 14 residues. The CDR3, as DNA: TGTGCCAGCAGCTTAGCGACAGGGATTGATGGCTACACCTTC. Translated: CASSLATGIDGYTF.

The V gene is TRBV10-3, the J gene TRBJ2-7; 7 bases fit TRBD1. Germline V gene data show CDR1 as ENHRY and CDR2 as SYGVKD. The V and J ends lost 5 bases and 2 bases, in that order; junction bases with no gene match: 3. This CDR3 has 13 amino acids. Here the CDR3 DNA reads TGTGCCATCAGTCCGGGACAGCCCTACGAGCAGTACTTC. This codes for CAISPGQPYEQYF.

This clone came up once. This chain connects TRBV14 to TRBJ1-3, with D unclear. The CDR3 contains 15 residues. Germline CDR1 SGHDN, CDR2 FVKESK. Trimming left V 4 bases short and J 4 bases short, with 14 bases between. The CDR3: CASSPPVGAGNTIYF. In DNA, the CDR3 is TGTGCCAGCAGCCCCCCGGTTGGTGCCGGAAACACCATATATTTT.

CDR3 residues: CASTGAADEQFF. In nucleotides, the CDR3 is TGTGCCAGCACGGGAGCGGCCGATGAGCAGTTCTTC. The chain combines TRBV6-5 with TRBJ2-1, with D possibly TRBD2 on 6 matching bases. The CDR3 sequence is 12 residues long. Trimming took 7 bases from V and 8 from J, leaving 12 bases between them. Germline CDR1 is MNHEY and CDR2 is SVGAGI.

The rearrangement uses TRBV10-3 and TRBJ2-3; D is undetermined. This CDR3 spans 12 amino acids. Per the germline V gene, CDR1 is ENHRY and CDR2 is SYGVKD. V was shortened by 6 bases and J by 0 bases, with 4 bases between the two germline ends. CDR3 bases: TGTGCCATCAGCGGGAGCACAGATACGCAGTATTTT. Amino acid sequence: CAISGSTDTQYF.

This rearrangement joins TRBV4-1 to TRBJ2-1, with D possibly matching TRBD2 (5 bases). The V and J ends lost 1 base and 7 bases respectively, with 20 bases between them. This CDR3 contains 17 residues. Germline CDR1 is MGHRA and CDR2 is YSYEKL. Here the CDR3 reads CASSQARGSSHSNEQFF. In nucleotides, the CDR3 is TGCGCCAGCAGCCAAGCCCGAGGGAGCAGTCATTCGAATGAGCAGTTCTTC.

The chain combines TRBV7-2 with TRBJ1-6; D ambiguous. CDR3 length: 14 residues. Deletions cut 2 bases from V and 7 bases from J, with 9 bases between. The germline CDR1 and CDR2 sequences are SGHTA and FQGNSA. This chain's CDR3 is CASSLLGFNSPLHF. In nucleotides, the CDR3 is TGTGCCAGCAGCTTACTAGGTTTCAATTCACCCCTCCACTTT.

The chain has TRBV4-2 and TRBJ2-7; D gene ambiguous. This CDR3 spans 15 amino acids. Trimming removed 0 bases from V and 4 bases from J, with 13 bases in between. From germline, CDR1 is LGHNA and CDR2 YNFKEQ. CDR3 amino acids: CASSQEPFAWYEQYF. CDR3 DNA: TGTGCCAGCAGCCAAGAGCCCTTTGCGTGGTACGAGCAGTACTTC.

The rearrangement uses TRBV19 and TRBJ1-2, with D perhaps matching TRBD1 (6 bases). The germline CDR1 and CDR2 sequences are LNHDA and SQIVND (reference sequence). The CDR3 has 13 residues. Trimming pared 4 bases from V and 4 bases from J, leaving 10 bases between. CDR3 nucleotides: TGTGCCAGTAGTACTTTGGACAGCTATGGCTACACCTTC. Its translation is CASSTLDSYGYTF.

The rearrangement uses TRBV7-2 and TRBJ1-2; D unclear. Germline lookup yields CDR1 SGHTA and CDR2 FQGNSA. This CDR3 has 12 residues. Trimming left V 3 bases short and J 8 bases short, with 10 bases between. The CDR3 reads CASSLGEGGYTF. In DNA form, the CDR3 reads TGTGCCAGCAGCTTGGGCGAAGGAGGCTACACCTTC.

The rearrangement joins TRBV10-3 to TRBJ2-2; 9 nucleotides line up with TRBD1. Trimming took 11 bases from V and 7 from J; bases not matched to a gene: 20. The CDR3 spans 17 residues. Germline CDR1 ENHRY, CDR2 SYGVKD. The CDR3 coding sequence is TGTGCCGTAAGGGGGACAGGGTCGGTCGTGTCTGTCGGGGAGCTGTTTTTT. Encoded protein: CAVRGTGSVVSVGELFF.

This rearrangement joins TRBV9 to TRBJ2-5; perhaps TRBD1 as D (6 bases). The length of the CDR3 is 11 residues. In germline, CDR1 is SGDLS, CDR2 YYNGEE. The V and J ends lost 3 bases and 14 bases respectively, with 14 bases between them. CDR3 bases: TGTGCCAGCAGCGGGGGAACAGGGCTTTACTTC. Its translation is CASSGGTGLYF.

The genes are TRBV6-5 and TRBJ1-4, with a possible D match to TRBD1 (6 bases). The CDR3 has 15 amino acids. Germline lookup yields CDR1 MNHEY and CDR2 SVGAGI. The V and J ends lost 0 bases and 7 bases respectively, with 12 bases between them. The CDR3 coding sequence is TGTGCCAGCAGTTACTCACAGGGCACCGCTGAAAAACTGTTTTTT. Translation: CASSYSQGTAEKLFF.

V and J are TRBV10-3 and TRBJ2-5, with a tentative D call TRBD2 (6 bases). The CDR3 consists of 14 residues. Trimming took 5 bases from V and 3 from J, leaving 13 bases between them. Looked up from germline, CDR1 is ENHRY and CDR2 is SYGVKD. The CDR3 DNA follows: TGTGCCATCAGTAGAGCTAGCGAAGAAGAGACCCAGTACTTC. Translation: CAISRASEEETQYF.

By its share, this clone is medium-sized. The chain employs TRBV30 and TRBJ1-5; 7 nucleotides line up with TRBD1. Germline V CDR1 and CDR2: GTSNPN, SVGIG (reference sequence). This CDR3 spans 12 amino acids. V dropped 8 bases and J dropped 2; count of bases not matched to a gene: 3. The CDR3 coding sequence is TGTGCCGGTGGACAGGGCAATCAGCCCCAGCATTTT. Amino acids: CAGGQGNQPQHF.

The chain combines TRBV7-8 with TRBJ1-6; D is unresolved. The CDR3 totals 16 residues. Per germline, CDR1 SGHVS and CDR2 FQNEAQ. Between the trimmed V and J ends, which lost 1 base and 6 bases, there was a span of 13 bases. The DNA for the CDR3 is TGTGCCAGCAGCTTAGACGTGAGGCAGGTTAATTCACCCCTCCACTTT. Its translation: CASSLDVRQVNSPLHF.

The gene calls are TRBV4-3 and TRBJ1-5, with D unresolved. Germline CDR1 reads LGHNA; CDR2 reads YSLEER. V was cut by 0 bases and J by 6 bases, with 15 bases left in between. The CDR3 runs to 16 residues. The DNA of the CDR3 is TGCGCCAGCAGCCAAGATTATCCCCCCTCGGGTCAGCCCCAGCATTTT. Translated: CASSQDYPPSGQPQHF.

This CDR3 reads CASSFRTSGPYEQYF. In DNA, the CDR3 is TGTGCCAGCAGTTTCAGGACTAGCGGACCATACGAGCAGTACTTC. V gene TRBV6-2 or TRBV6-3 combines with J gene TRBJ2-7; TRBD2 agrees at 10 bases. There are 15 residues in the CDR3. J was trimmed by 4 bases and V by 4 bases; bases with no gene match: 7. From germline, CDR1 is MNHEY and CDR2 SVGEGT.

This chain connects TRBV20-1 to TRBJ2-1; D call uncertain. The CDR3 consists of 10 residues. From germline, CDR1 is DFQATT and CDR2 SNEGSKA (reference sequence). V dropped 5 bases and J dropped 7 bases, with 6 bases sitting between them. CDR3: CSALGNEQFF. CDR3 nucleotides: TGCAGTGCTCTTGGGAATGAGCAGTTCTTC.